These 16 T cell receptor beta chains were all obtained from the same sample, sequenced in a study of response to subunit inactivated influenza vaccine. TCRdb itself ran the RT-PCR reads through MiXCR, one entry per CDR3 protein. Of hundreds of thousands of distinct CDR3 sequences in the sample, around 14% were seen once. The material was PBMCs from blood, obtained about 14 days before vaccination. The origin of the receptors is a man aged 45 to 65 who received an inactivated influenza vaccine.

J is TRBJ2-4 and V is TRBV7-2, with D tentatively TRBD2 (6 bases). The V gene's germline CDR1 is SGHTA and CDR2 FQGNSA. CDR3 length equals 16 residues. V dropped 2 bases and J dropped 0 bases, with 11 bases sitting between them. The CDR3 DNA sequence: TGTGCCAGCAGCTTACGTCGCGGGATAGCCAAAAACATTCAGTACTTC. Its translation is CASSLRRGIAKNIQYF.

The table lists this clonotype with a few counts. The gene calls are TRBV5-1 and TRBJ2-1; TRBD2 matches 7 bases. This CDR3 spans 16 amino acids. Germline lookup yields CDR1 SGHRS and CDR2 YFSETQ. J lost 4 bases, V lost 4 bases, and 11 bases had no gene match. CDR3 bases: TGCGCCAGCAGCGCGGTGGGGGAGGGGAGGTACAATGAGCAGTTCTTC. Its translation: CASSAVGEGRYNEQFF.

This clonotype came up many times. The chain joins TRBV29-1 to TRBJ2-7, with 7 nucleotides matching TRBD1. The CDR3 spans 13 residues. Per the germline V gene, CDR1 is SQVTM and CDR2 is ANQGSEA. J lost 2 bases, V lost 6 bases, and 7 bases had no gene match. CDR3 loop: CSVTTGSTYEQYF. For the CDR3, the DNA is TGCAGCGTCACGACAGGGAGCACCTACGAGCAGTACTTC.

Only a few counts were recorded for this clonotype. This chain joins TRBV20-1 and TRBJ2-7, with a possible D match to TRBD1 (5 bases). The CDR3 covers 13 residues. Germline V CDR1 and CDR2: DFQATT, SNEGSKA (reference sequence). V was shortened by 3 bases and J by 4 bases, with 13 bases between the two germline ends. CDR3 residues: CSASTTTGYEQYF. DNA of the CDR3: TGCAGTGCTAGCACTACCACAGGATACGAGCAGTACTTC.

Of note for this clonotype: At one end, the junction sequence differs from germline, possibly due to a read error. The CDR3 bases are TGCGCCAGCAGGCCCCCAGTTAACCCGGGACTAGCGGGAGTTGAGCAGTTCTTC. Its translation: CASRPPVNPGLAGVEQFF. The gene calls are TRBV28 and TRBJ2-1; TRBD2 matches 14 bases. The CDR3 covers 18 residues. Germline lookup yields CDR1 MDHEN and CDR2 SYDVKM.

This clonotype was found once. A much larger clone differs from this one at a single base, so this may be a read error. The chain recombines TRBV12-3 or TRBV12-4 with TRBJ1-3; no firm D call. The CDR3 extends over 11 amino acids. The CDR3 DNA sequence: TGTGCCAGCCCAGGTGGAAGCACCATATATTTT. It encodes CASPGGSTIYF.

V usage is TRBV9 and J usage is TRBJ1-2; no clear D gene. The CDR3 is 14 amino acids. Germline CDR1 and CDR2: SGDLS and YYNGEE. Trimming left V 4 bases short and J 0 bases short, with 10 bases between. The CDR3 spells CASSPQVTNYGYTF. CDR3 sequence (DNA): TGTGCCAGCAGCCCTCAGGTGACTAACTATGGCTACACCTTC.

This clonotype was counted between two and nine times. The chain joins TRBV20-1 to TRBJ2-4; TRBD1 aligns across 7 bases. Per germline, CDR1 DFQATT and CDR2 SNEGSKA (reference sequence). The CDR3 has 15 residues. V lost 4 bases to trimming and J lost 2 bases; unmatched junction nucleotides: 8. The CDR3 DNA is TGCAGTGCTAACCGCGACAGGGTGACCAAAAACATTCAGTACTTC. Protein product: CSANRDRVTKNIQYF.

This clonotype occurred a few times. This rearrangement joins TRBV5-1 to TRBJ2-5; TRBD1 matches 7 bases. Germline CDR1 and CDR2: SGHRS and YFSETQ. V shed 0 bases and J 1 base; nucleotides not matched to a gene: 6. This CDR3 contains 16 residues. DNA of the CDR3: TGCGCCAGCAGCTTGGATTATGGGACAGTCCAAGAGACCCAGTACTTC. It codes for CASSLDYGTVQETQYF.

This clonotype showed up just a few times. CDR3: CASSLADYGGTGELFF. The CDR3 DNA sequence: TGCGCCAGCAGCTTGGCGGACTACGGGGGGACCGGGGAGCTGTTTTTT. This chain uses TRBV5-1 with TRBJ2-2; TRBD2 matches 7 bases. CDR1 is SGHRS and CDR2 is YFSETQ in the germline V gene. V lost 0 bases, J lost 5 bases, and 7 bases stayed unmatched. The CDR3 has 16 residues.

This sequence joins TRBV20-1 and TRBJ2-7; possible D gene TRBD2, 5 bases. V gave up 0 bases and J gave up 3 bases, with 15 bases separating them. CDR1 DFQATT and CDR2 SNEGSKA come from the germline V gene (reference sequence). CDR3 length: 15 amino acids. CDR3 region: CSARDSGGSIYEQYF. The CDR3 coding sequence is TGCAGTGCTAGAGATTCCGGCGGGTCCATCTACGAGCAGTACTTC.

The chain combines TRBV12-3 or TRBV12-4 with TRBJ1-4, with 8 nucleotides matching TRBD1. The junction had 7 bases not matched to a gene; V was cut back by 0 bases and J by 7 bases. CDR3 length equals 16 residues. The CDR3 loop is CASSLAPPGGGEKLFF. The CDR3 DNA reads TGTGCCAGCAGTTTAGCCCCCCCAGGGGGCGGTGAAAAACTGTTTTTT.

This chain links TRBV11-2 with TRBJ1-6; the D is unclear. The CDR3 length is 14 residues. V lost 1 base and J lost 8, with 9 bases in between. Per germline, CDR1 SGHAT and CDR2 FQNNGV. The CDR3 region has the DNA TGTGCCAGCAGCTTAGGCCTTAGGGATTCACCCCTCCACTTT. This codes for CASSLGLRDSPLHF.

The genes are TRBV5-5 and TRBJ2-1; 10 bases agree with TRBD1. With V trimmed by 7 bases and J by 9 bases, 13 bases remained unmatched. The CDR3 length is 15 residues. Germline V CDR1 and CDR2: SGHKS, YYEKEE (reference sequence). CDR3 DNA sequence: TGTGCCAGCTACCTCCGGGACAGGGGTGGTCCTGAGCAGTTCTTC. Translated: CASYLRDRGGPEQFF.

This clonotype was counted a few times. V is TRBV20-1 and J is TRBJ2-1; TRBD2 aligns across 7 bases. From germline, CDR1 is DFQATT and CDR2 SNEGSKA (reference sequence). The J segment lost 16 bases and the V segment lost 4 bases, leaving 13 bases of the junction unmatched. The CDR3 has 12 amino acids. The CDR3 loop is CSAINSGTNEFF. CDR3 DNA: TGCAGTGCTATAAACTCCGGGACTAACGAATTCTTC.

This clonotype turned up a few times. The chain employs TRBV6-5 and TRBJ2-3; D possibly matches TRBD1 or TRBD2 (5 bases each). The V gene lost 0 bases and the J gene lost 2 bases, with 12 bases spanning the gap. From germline, CDR1 is MNHEY and CDR2 SVGAGI. CDR3 length equals 16 residues. Here the CDR3 reads CASSYSGTPATDTQYF. As DNA, the CDR3 is TGTGCCAGCAGTTACTCGGGGACCCCCGCCACAGATACGCAGTATTTT.